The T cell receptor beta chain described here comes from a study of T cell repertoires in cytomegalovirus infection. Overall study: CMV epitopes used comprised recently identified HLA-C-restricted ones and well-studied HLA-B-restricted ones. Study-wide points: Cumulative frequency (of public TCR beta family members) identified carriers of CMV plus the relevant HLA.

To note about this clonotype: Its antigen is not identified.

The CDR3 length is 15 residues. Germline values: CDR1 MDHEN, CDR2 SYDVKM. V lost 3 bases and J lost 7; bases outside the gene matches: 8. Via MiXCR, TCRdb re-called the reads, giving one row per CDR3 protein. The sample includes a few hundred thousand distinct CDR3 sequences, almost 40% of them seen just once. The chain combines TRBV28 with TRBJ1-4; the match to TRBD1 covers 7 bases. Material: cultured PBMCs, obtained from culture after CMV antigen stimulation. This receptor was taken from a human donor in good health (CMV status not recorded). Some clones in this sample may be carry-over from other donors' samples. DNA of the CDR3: TGTGCCAGCAGTTTCTTGGTAGGGGGCGGTGAAAAACTGTTTTTT. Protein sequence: CASSFLVGGGEKLFF.